This TCR beta chain was observed in a study of cytomegalovirus exposure and HLA in healthy donors. Study-level results: Further analysis was carried out later, and it showed several of the most significant clusters appearing linked to common viral pathogens.

Primers for the PCR totalled 60 Vbeta and 13 Jbeta. Generated by immunoSEQ multiplex PCR, the TCRdb table keeps only in-frame clones and is missing some. The table lists approximately 140,000 clones, approximately 80% of them singletons. Turning to this clone: The antigen remains undetermined.

The CDR3 has 13 residues. CDR1 is SQVTM, CDR2 ANQGSEA, per germline. V trimming: 6 bases; J trimming: 5 bases; junction bases outside the gene matches: 8. What was sequenced was PBMCs. This chain uses TRBV29-1 with TRBJ2-5, with 8 bases that match TRBD1. This clonotype was obtained from a man in his forties or fifties in good health and CMV-seronegative. In DNA, the CDR3 is TGCAGCGTGGCGACAGGGGTTATTGAGACCCAGTACTTC. As protein: CSVATGVIETQYF. The variable domain in full, with the rest retrieved from reference TRBV29-1 and TRBJ2-5, is SAVISQKPSRDICQRGTSLTIQCQVDSQVTMMFWYRQQPGQSLTLIATANQGSEATYESGFVIDKFPISRPNLTFSTLTVSNMSPEDSSIYLCSVATGVIETQYFGPGTRLLVL.